One TCR beta chain is described in this entry. The antigen is undetermined. These data come from a study of cytomegalovirus exposure and HLA in healthy donors. Broader study findings: In a later analysis, a missense DCLRE1C variant was linked to TCR beta V- and J-gene trimming.

Germline V gives CDR1 ENHRY, CDR2 SYGVKD. The length of the CDR3 is 16 residues. Trimming removed 7 bases from V and 5 bases from J; junction bases left unmatched: 12. Vbeta (60) and Jbeta (13) primers were used in the PCR. Here immunoSEQ multiplex PCR was the method, and the copy in TCRdb shows in-frame clones only, minus some. The table has about 160,000 clones, almost 80% seen once. The chain employs TRBV10-3 and TRBJ2-1; 9 bases map to TRBD1. The receptor comes from a woman in her 50s in good health and CMV-seropositive. The sample consisted of PBMCs. CDR3 region: CAIMQSTGTGHNEQFF. The CDR3 DNA follows: TGTGCCATCATGCAGTCGACCGGGACAGGGCACAATGAGCAGTTCTTC.